This section outlines one TCR beta chain sequence together with its context. This clone appeared a single time. Its target antigen remains unknown. No per-base quality is available; no much larger clone lies one base away. The sample originates from a study of T cells in narcolepsy (dated by TCRdb to 2016 to 2018). In terms of the full investigation: The study enrolled patients with narcolepsy type 1 or type 2 (NT1, NT2) together with healthy control donors. The study sought autoreactive T cells targeting hypocretin neuron self-antigens (hypocretin, TRIB2) in narcolepsy patients, using TCR Vbeta sequencing to track clonotypes in blood and CSF. The paper as a whole reports these results and caveats: Autoreactive clonotypes were reported to be detected serially in the blood of the same patients and of different patients, but not in the blood of healthy controls. No sequences matching autoreactive T cell clones were present in some of the blood memory CD4+ repertoires from patients and controls. HCRT-specific and TRIB2-specific autoreactive clonotypes were highlighted in plots that compared CD4+ T cell clonotypes in CSF versus blood from the same patient. Patients and controls had similar numbers of sequenced blood memory CD4+ clonotypes, with averages of about 39,494 in patients and 33,354 in controls.

Deletion took 6 bases off V and 5 bases off J, with a span of 13 bases between the germline ends. Reading the germline V gene gives CDR1 MNHEY and CDR2 SVGAGI. There are 13 amino acids in the CDR3, from cysteine to phenylalanine inclusive. The entry retains the CDR3 DNA only, 39 bases that are in frame from base 1. Memory CD4+ T cells were sorted ex vivo from peripheral blood of narcolepsy patients and healthy controls for TCR Vbeta sequencing. Library method: the immunoSEQ multiplex PCR assay. Here the immuneACCESS table is served through TCRdb, limited to in-frame sequences with V and J called. Missing clones are a known gap in these copies; in checked studies unresolved V genes cover under half, and the rest lacks a known reason. The sample data list about 30,000 clones, and roughly four fifths of these were observed just once. The ten largest account for over 0.9% of the sample.

The chain was built from TRBV6-5 and TRBJ1-2, with a weak D call of TRBD1 (6 bases match). This TCR was recovered from a human donor with narcolepsy. Sequenced input: CD45RA- memory CD4+ T cells from PBMCs. The cell subset or site label corresponds to: memory T cells sorted ex vivo from peripheral blood. The DNA is TGTGCCAGCAGCTCAGGGGTTGGGTATGGCTACACCTTC. The resulting protein is CASSSGVGYGYTF.